These T cell receptor beta chains were read from a single sample in a study of blood T cell repertoires in COVID-19. Using immunoSEQ multiplex PCR, the repertoire was profiled, and TCRdb retains in-frame clones only, with some absent. The table shows a few hundred thousand clones, with about 88% occurring only once. Material for sequencing was PBMCs or T cells enriched from blood (not recorded which). These receptor sequences come from a woman under 40 who had been exposed to COVID-19. The CDR3 runs from the conserved cysteine through the conserved F or W. A D gene is named only where the DNA matches it firmly. Only some rows state a clone size, as once, few, many or a class for expanded clones.

.	TRBV29-1	TRBJ1-6	.	TGCAGCGTCCGGACAGAAACCATTAATTCACCCCTCCACTTT	CSVRTETINSPLHF
.	TRBV24-1	TRBJ1-1	.	TGTGCCACCAGTGATTGGAACCGGACTGATCAAAACACTGAAGCTTTCTTT	CATSDWNRTDQNTEAFF
TRBD1	TRBV7-3	TRBJ1-6	.	TGTGCCAGCAGCTCCGGGACAGGGAGGAATTCACCCCTCCACTTT	CASSSGTGRNSPLHF
.	TRBV7-3	TRBJ1-1	.	TGTGCCAGCAGCTCAAATCTCCCATATAGGGACATGAACACTGAAGCTTTCTTT	CASSSNLPYRDMNTEAFF
.	TRBV2	TRBJ2-1	few	TGTGCCAGCAGTGAAAACGACAGGATATACAATGAGCAGTTCTTC	CASSENDRIYNEQFF
.	TRBV13	TRBJ2-3	.	TGTGCCAGCAGCTTAGCCCGCGGGGTCACAGATACGCAGTATTTT	CASSLARGVTDTQYF
TRBD2	TRBV3-1/TRBV3-2	TRBJ2-1	.	TGTGCCAGCAGGAATTTAGCGGGGGGGCGGGCCAATGAGCAGTTCTTC	CASRNLAGGRANEQFF
.	TRBV27	TRBJ1-5	.	TGTGCCAGCAGTTTGCGGGGCAGGGATGGCAATCAGCCCCAGCATTTT	CASSLRGRDGNQPQHF
.	TRBV2	TRBJ1-2	once	TGTGCCAGCAGCACAACAGAGAACTATGGCTACACCTTC	CASSTTENYGYTF
.	TRBV5-5	TRBJ1-2	.	TGTGCCAGCAGCCTAGGGGACTATGGCTACACCTTC	CASSLGDYGYTF
.	TRBV7-9	TRBJ2-4	.	TGTGCCAGCAGCTTCTCAGGTTTCGACATTCAGTACTTC	CASSFSGFDIQYF
TRBD1	TRBV28	TRBJ2-5	.	TGTGCCAGCAGTTCCCTGACAGGGCCAAATCAGTACTTC	CASSSLTGPNQYF
TRBD1	TRBV5-6	TRBJ2-1	.	TGTGCCAGCAGGGAGGGGACAGGCTCCTACAATGAGCAGTTCTTC	CASREGTGSYNEQFF
TRBD1	TRBV19	TRBJ2-5	.	TGTGCCAGCTCGGGGGGGACAGGGGGTGAGACCCAGTACTTC	CASSGGTGGETQYF
TRBD1	TRBV19	TRBJ1-1	.	TGTGCCAGTAGTATATTTCAGGGGGGCACTGAAGCTTTCTTT	CASSIFQGGTEAFF
.	TRBV7-2	TRBJ1-2	.	TGTGCCAGCAGCTCGGACATATCCGCCCAATGGGGCTACACCTTC	CASSSDISAQWGYTF
TRBD2	TRBV6-5	TRBJ2-1	.	TGTGCCAGTAACGGCGGGGGGGTGACGTGGAATGAGCAGTTCTTC	CASNGGGVTWNEQFF
TRBD1	TRBV10-1	TRBJ2-7	few	TGCGCCAGCAGTGCCGGGACAGGGGTGCGGGAGCAGTACTTC	CASSAGTGVREQYF
.	TRBV5-1	TRBJ2-1	once	TGCGCCAGCAGCCCCTTTGGGGGGGCTTACAATGAGCAGTTCTTC	CASSPFGGAYNEQFF
.	TRBV7-9	TRBJ1-3	.	TGTGCCAGCAGCTCGGTGGTCGCTGGAAACACCATATATTTT	CASSSVVAGNTIYF
.	TRBV7-6	TRBJ1-6	few	TGTGCCAGCAGCTCCCCACAGGGACCTCTGGACCTCCACTTT	CASSSPQGPLDLHF
.	TRBV18	TRBJ1-4	.	TGTGCCAGCTCACCCAGCGGCGCGATGAATGAAAAACTGTTTTTT	CASSPSGAMNEKLFF
.	TRBV9	TRBJ2-3	.	TGTGCCAGCAGCGTAGATGTAACTATCGATACGCAGTATTTT	CASSVDVTIDTQYF
TRBD1	TRBV5-5	TRBJ2-7	.	TGTGCCAGCAGCGCCCGAGACAGGGTCTACGAGCAGTACTTC	CASSARDRVYEQYF
TRBD1	TRBV6-5	TRBJ2-7	.	TGTGCCAGCAGTTACGATGGCGGACAGGACTACGAGCAGTACTTC	CASSYDGGQDYEQYF
.	TRBV30	TRBJ1-6	.	TGTGCCTGGAGTGTACTGAGGCTGGATAATTCACCCCTCCACTTT	CAWSVLRLDNSPLHF
TRBD1	TRBV9	TRBJ1-6	.	TGTGCCAGCAGCTTCCGGACAGGGGGAGATTCACCCCTCCACTTT	CASSFRTGGDSPLHF
.	TRBV12-5	TRBJ2-7	.	TGTGCTAGTGCCGGCGAAAAGGCCAGGGACGAGCAGTACTTC	CASAGEKARDEQYF
TRBD1	TRBV18	TRBJ1-2	once	TGTGCCAGCTCACCACGAAGTCCCTCAGGGGGCGAACCTGGGGATGGCTACACCTTC	CASSPRSPSGGEPGDGYTF
.	TRBV30	TRBJ1-3	.	TGTGCCTGTTCAGGGGAGGGAAACACCATATATTTT	CACSGEGNTIYF
TRBD2	TRBV3-1/TRBV3-2	TRBJ2-3	.	TGTGCCAGCAGCCAACTAGCGGCAGATACGCAGTATTTT	CASSQLAADTQYF
.	TRBV4-1	TRBJ1-2	.	TGCGCCAGCAGCCAAGAAATGGCGGCTCTTGGCTACACCTTC	CASSQEMAALGYTF
.	TRBV21-1	TRBJ1-1	once	TGTGCCAGCAGCAAAGGGGCAGGGAACACTGAAGCTTTCTTT	CASSKGAGNTEAFF
.	TRBV29-1	TRBJ1-3	few	TGCAGCGTTTCCCCCTCCCCCATGGGGCGAGGTAGCCTTTTT	CSVSPSPMGRGSLF
TRBD1	TRBV28	TRBJ2-5	.	TGTGCCAGCAGTTTATGGGGCCCCGGGACAGGCCCGGGGGAGACCCAGTACTTC	CASSLWGPGTGPGETQYF
TRBD1	TRBV5-4	TRBJ1-1	.	TGTGCCAGCAGACCGGGACAGAAGAACACTGAAGCTTTCTTT	CASRPGQKNTEAFF
.	TRBV6-5	TRBJ1-2	.	TGTGCCAGCAGTTACTCGAGAAGGGGGGGCTATGGCTACACCTTC	CASSYSRRGGYGYTF
TRBD1	TRBV29-1	TRBJ1-2	.	TGCAGCGCCGGACAGGCGGTGGGACATGGCTACACCTTC	CSAGQAVGHGYTF
TRBD1	TRBV25-1	TRBJ2-2	.	TGTGCCAGCAGTGGGGACAGACTCACCGGGGAGCTGTTTTTT	CASSGDRLTGELFF
.	TRBV6-5	TRBJ1-2	.	TGTGCCAGCAGTTACTCGACGGGGGACTATGGCTACACCTTC	CASSYSTGDYGYTF
TRBD1	TRBV19	TRBJ1-3	.	TGTGCCAGTAGCCACAGGGGGCTGACTGGAAACACCATATATTTT	CASSHRGLTGNTIYF
TRBD1	TRBV19	TRBJ1-1	.	TGTGCCAGTACCCAGTTGGACAGGGGGGGGACTGAAGCTTTCTTT	CASTQLDRGGTEAFF
.	TRBV27	TRBJ2-3	.	TGTGCCAGCAGTTTATCGACGAAGGGGGTGACTCATGGCACAGATACGCAGTATTTT	CASSLSTKGVTHGTDTQYF
TRBD2	TRBV30	TRBJ2-5	.	TGTGCCTGGAGAATCTTGAGGTCTAGCGGGTACCAAGAGACCCAGTACTTC	CAWRILRSSGYQETQYF
.	TRBV24-1	TRBJ1-2	.	TGTGCCACCAGTGATTGGACAATAAGCTATGGCTACACCTTC	CATSDWTISYGYTF